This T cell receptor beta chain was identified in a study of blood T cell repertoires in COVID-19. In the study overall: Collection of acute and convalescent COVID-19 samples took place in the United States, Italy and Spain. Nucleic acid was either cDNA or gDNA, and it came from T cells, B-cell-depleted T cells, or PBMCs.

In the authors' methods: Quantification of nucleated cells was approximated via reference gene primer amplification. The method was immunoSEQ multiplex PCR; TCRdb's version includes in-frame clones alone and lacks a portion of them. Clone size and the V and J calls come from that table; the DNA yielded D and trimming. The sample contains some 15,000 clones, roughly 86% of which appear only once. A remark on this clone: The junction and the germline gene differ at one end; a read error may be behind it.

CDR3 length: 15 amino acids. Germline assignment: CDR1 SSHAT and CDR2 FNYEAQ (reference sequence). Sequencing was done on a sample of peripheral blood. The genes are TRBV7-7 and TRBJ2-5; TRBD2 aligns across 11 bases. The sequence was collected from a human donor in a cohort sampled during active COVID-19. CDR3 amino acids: CASSPVTSGTETQYF. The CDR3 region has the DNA TGTGCTAGCAGCCCTGTGACTAGCGGGACAGAGACCCAGTACTTC.